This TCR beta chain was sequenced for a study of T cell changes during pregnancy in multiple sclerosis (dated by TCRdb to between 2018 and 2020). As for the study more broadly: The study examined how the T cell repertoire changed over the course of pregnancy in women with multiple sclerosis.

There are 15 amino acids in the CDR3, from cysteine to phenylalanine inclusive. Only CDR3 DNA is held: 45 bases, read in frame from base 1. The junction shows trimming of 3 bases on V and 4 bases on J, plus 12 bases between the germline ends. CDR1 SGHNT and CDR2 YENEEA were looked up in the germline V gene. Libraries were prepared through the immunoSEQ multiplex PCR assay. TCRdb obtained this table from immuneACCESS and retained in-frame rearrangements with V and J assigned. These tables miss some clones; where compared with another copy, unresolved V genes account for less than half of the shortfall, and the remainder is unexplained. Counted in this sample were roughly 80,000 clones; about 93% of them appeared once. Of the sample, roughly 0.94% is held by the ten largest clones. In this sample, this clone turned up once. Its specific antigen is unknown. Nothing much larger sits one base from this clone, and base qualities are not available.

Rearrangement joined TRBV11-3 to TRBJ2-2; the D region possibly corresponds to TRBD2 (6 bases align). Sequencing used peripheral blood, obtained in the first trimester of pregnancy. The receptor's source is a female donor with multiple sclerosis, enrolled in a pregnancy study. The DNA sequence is TGTGCCAGCAGCTTGTCGGGGGAAGGCACCGGGGAGCTGTTTTTT. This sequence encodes CASSLSGEGTGELFF. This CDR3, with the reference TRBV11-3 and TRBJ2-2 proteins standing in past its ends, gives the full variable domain EAGVVQSPRYKIIEKKQPVAFWCNPISGHNTLYWYLQNLGQGPELLIRYENEEAVDDSQLPKDRFSAERLKGVDSTLKIQPAELGDSAVYLCASSLSGEGTGELFFGEGSRLTVL.